One sample yielded the 8 T cell receptor beta chains listed below, sequenced in a study of blood T cell repertoires in COVID-19. Assay used: immunoSEQ multiplex PCR; TCRdb lists only in-frame clones, some missing. The sample yields approximately 470,000 clones, over 75% seen once. The sequencing sample was made of peripheral blood. The receptors shown here come from a human donor in a cohort sampled during active COVID-19.

V and J are TRBV10-1 and TRBJ2-7, with D maybe TRBD1 (6 bases). The CDR3 spans 13 residues. V was trimmed by 6 bases and J by 0 bases, leaving 9 bases between them. Germline-derived CDR1 and CDR2 are WNHNN and SYGVQD (reference sequence). The CDR3 nucleotides read TGCGCCAGCAGGCAGGGGAGCTCCTACGAGCAGTACTTC. Protein: CASRQGSSYEQYF.

This chain joins TRBV5-1 and TRBJ1-3; no clear D gene. The CDR3 loop spans 17 amino acids. Trimming stripped 0 bases from V and 1 base from J, with 14 bases between. Germline V gene data show CDR1 as SGHRS and CDR2 as YFSETQ. CDR3 DNA: TGCGCCAGCAGCTTGGATGGAGGCAGTGCGTCTGGAAACACCATATATTTT. Protein product: CASSLDGGSASGNTIYF. Full variable domain (rest looked up from reference TRBV5-1 and TRBJ1-3): KAGVTQTPRYLIKTRGQQVTLSCSPISGHRSVSWYQQTPGQGLQFLFEYFSETQRNKGNFPGRFSGRQFSNSRSEMNVSTLELGDSALYLCASSLDGGSASGNTIYFGEGSWLTVV.

V usage is TRBV4-3 and J usage is TRBJ2-1; 7 bases are a match to TRBD2. The CDR3 is made up of 14 amino acids. V was pared by 1 base and J by 8 bases, with 5 bases of the junction left unmatched. CDR1 LGHNA and CDR2 YSLEER come from the germline V gene. The CDR3 bases are TGCGCCAGCAGCCAAGGGGCGGGAGTATATGAGCAGTTCTTC. It encodes CASSQGAGVYEQFF.

The chain joins TRBV24-1 to TRBJ2-1; 9 bases line up with TRBD2. The CDR3 spans 15 residues. V shed 6 bases, J shed 5 bases, and the junction held 7 bases outside the gene matches. The germline CDR1 and CDR2 sequences are KGHDR and SFDVKD. The CDR3 DNA reads TGTGCCACCAGTTCTCGGCCTAGCGGGGACAATGAGCAGTTCTTC. The encoded protein is CATSSRPSGDNEQFF.

The chain uses TRBV20-1 and TRBJ2-1; TRBD1 matches 10 bases. In germline, CDR1 is DFQATT, CDR2 SNEGSKA (reference sequence). V dropped 3 bases and J dropped 8; count of bases not matched to a gene: 10. The CDR3 runs 15 residues. CDR3 sequence (DNA): TGCAGTGCTAGTGACCGTGGACAGGGGGGCGATGAGCAGTTCTTC. Translated: CSASDRGQGGDEQFF.

Concerning this clone: A junction boundary mismatches the germline segment, possibly from a read error. The J gene is TRBJ1-2, the V gene TRBV9; D possibly corresponds to TRBD1 (6 bases). CDR3 length: 11 residues. The V gene's germline CDR1 is SGDLS and CDR2 YYNGEE. The CDR3: CASLRGLTLVF. The DNA for the CDR3 is TGTGCCAGCCTCAGGGGTTTAACCCTCGTTTTC.

This clone turned up a few times. V is TRBV6-2 or TRBV6-3 and J is TRBJ1-1, with 8 nucleotides matching TRBD1. Germline CDR1 and CDR2: MNHEY and SVGEGT. The V and J ends lost 6 bases and 6 bases, in that order; junction bases with no gene match: 6. This CDR3 contains 13 residues. The CDR3 here is CASSRTGRAEAFF. The CDR3 region has the DNA TGTGCCAGCAGCAGGACAGGGAGGGCTGAAGCTTTCTTT.

The chain couples TRBV21-1 to TRBJ1-1; the table assigns TRBD1, which was not confirmed against the DNA. TRBV21-1 is a known pseudogene. This CDR3 is built from 13 residues. The DNA for the CDR3 is TGTGCCAGCAGCAAAGACAGATCCACTGAAGCTTTCTTT. Encoded protein: CASSKDRSTEAFF.